This T cell receptor beta chain was obtained from a study of blood T cell repertoires in COVID-19. Germline CDR1 and CDR2: MNHEY and SVGAGI. V was pared by 0 bases and J by 5 bases, with 4 bases of the junction left unmatched. The CDR3 has 16 amino acids. Assay used: immunoSEQ multiplex PCR; TCRdb lists only in-frame clones, some missing. The sample lists 150,000 to 190,000 clones, approximately 85% occurring once. Sequences were obtained from peripheral blood. The clonotype was recovered from a woman aged 55-70 years with COVID-19, enrolled during active disease. The chain combines TRBV6-5 with TRBJ1-6; 7 bases are a match to TRBD1. CDR3 in amino acids: CASSYSVRGNNSPLHF. The CDR3 DNA is TGTGCCAGCAGTTACTCGGTCAGGGGGAATAATTCACCCCTCCACTTT.